Below, 21 T cell receptor beta chains from the same sample are listed, as sequenced in a study of blood T cells in healthy people across ages. For the second PCR, which ran for about 7 to 11 cycles, a sample-barcoded 5' primer and a J-beta primer mix were used. TCRdb reanalysed the 5' RACE reads using MiXCR and keeps one entry per CDR3 protein. The table lists 780,000 or so distinct CDR3 sequences, 40% to 65% of them singletons. Sequenced input: blood. These receptors originate from a man aged 80 or over in good health.

This clonotype was seen only once. One end of the junction varies from germline; a read error may be responsible. The chain joins TRBV10-3 to TRBJ2-3; D may be TRBD1 (5 bases). From germline, CDR1 is ENHRY and CDR2 SYGVKD. The CDR3 runs to 15 residues. CDR3 region: CAISEQRDGTGTQYF. CDR3 in DNA: TGTGCCATCAGTGAACAGCGAGATGGCACAGGTACGCAGTATTTT.

V gene TRBV27 combines with J gene TRBJ2-7; a possible D gene is TRBD2 (5 bases). Trimming cost V 5 bases and J 11 bases, with 13 bases left between them. Germline V gives CDR1 MNHEY, CDR2 SMNVEV (reference sequence). The CDR3 is 11 amino acids. The CDR3 DNA sequence: TGTGCCAGCAGTAGACCGGGGAAGGAGTACTTC. This encodes CASSRPGKEYF.

This clonotype has only a few counts. The rearrangement joins TRBV5-1 to TRBJ2-7; 9 bases align to TRBD1. The junction had 5 bases not matched to a gene; V was cut back by 4 bases and J by 6 bases. The CDR3 runs 13 residues. Germline assignment: CDR1 SGHRS and CDR2 YFSETQ. CDR3 protein: CASSPGQGGEQYF. The CDR3 DNA reads TGCGCCAGCAGCCCGGGACAGGGTGGCGAGCAGTACTTC.

The rearrangement uses TRBV3-1 and TRBJ2-7; 10 nucleotides agree with TRBD2. The length of the CDR3 is 15 residues. V shed 0 bases and J 6 bases; nucleotides not matched to a gene: 5. Germline V gene sequence: CDR1 LGHDT, CDR2 YNNKEL (reference sequence). As DNA, the CDR3 is TGTGCCAGCAGCCAAGATGCTAGCGGGAGTATCGAGCAGTACTTC. This gives the protein CASSQDASGSIEQYF.

The rearrangement uses TRBV3-1 and TRBJ2-1, with 7 bases lining up with TRBD1. Germline V CDR1 and CDR2: LGHDT, YNNKEL (reference sequence). There are 17 residues in the CDR3. With V trimmed by 5 bases and J by 0 bases, 10 bases remained unmatched. The CDR3 is CASSAQQGFHSYNEQFF. As DNA, the CDR3 is TGTGCCAGCAGCGCCCAACAGGGGTTCCACTCCTACAATGAGCAGTTCTTC.

The table lists this clonotype with a few counts. The V call is TRBV6-4, the J call TRBJ1-2, with TRBD1 matching over 7 bases. The ends lost 5 bases at V and 6 bases at J; junction bases unmatched: 12. The CDR3 loop spans 15 amino acids. Looked up from germline, CDR1 is MRHNA and CDR2 is SNTAGT. The DNA of the CDR3 is TGTGCCAGCAGTTCTAACGGACAGGCTCTTCATGGCTACACCTTC. Translating it yields CASSSNGQALHGYTF.

This clonotype occurred a few times. The rearrangement uses TRBV6-5 and TRBJ2-7, with D unclear. Trimming shortened V by 5 bases and J by 11 bases, and 16 bases separated the two germline ends. In germline, CDR1 is MNHEY, CDR2 SVGAGI. The CDR3 sequence is 12 residues long. The CDR3, as DNA: TGTGCCAGCAGTCCCGGCCGATTAGAGAAGTACTTC. It encodes CASSPGRLEKYF.

A remark on this clonotype: Germline and junction disagree at one end, which may indicate a read error. This chain joins TRBV5-1 and TRBJ2-7; 7 bases map to TRBD1. This CDR3 is built from 15 residues. Germline values: CDR1 SGHRS, CDR2 YFSETQ. CDR3 sequence reads: CASSSYRDRSYGQYF. CDR3 DNA: TGCGCCAGCAGTTCCTATAGGGACAGATCCTACGGGCAGTACTTC.

The chain couples TRBV27 to TRBJ2-1; D may correspond to TRBD1 or TRBD2 (7 bases each). Germline V gives CDR1 MNHEY, CDR2 SMNVEV (reference sequence). V was trimmed by 6 bases and J by 0 bases, leaving 15 bases between them. This CDR3 region has 16 residues. The CDR3 coding sequence is TGTGCCAGCAGACGCCAGGGGGAGGGCTCCTACAATGAGCAGTTCTTC. The encoded protein is CASRRQGEGSYNEQFF.

The table lists this clonotype with a few counts. The chain couples TRBV5-1 to TRBJ1-1; tentative D call: TRBD1 (6 bases). CDR1 SGHRS and CDR2 YFSETQ come from the germline V gene. Trimming stripped 2 bases from V and 1 base from J, with 9 bases between. The length of the CDR3 is 14 residues. The CDR3 protein is CASSFLGQNTEAFF. Here the CDR3 DNA reads TGCGCCAGCAGCTTCCTGGGACAGAACACTGAAGCTTTCTTT.

The CDR3 is CASSSLTPARADEQFF. DNA for the CDR3: TGTGCCAGCAGCTCGCTCACTCCAGCCAGGGCGGATGAGCAGTTCTTC. This sequence joins TRBV7-9 and TRBJ2-1; perhaps TRBD1 as D (5 bases). Trimming stripped 4 bases from V and 8 bases from J, with 21 bases between. This CDR3 region has 16 residues. CDR1 is SEHNR and CDR2 is FQNEAQ in the germline V gene (reference sequence). The full variable domain, in which reference TRBV7-9 and TRBJ2-1 provide the parts outside the CDR3, is DTGVSQNPRHKITKRGQNVTFRCDPISEHNRLYWYRQTLGQGPEFLTYFQNEAQLEKSRLLSDRFSAERPKGSFSTLEIQRTEQGDSAMYLCASSSLTPARADEQFFGPGTRLTVL.

In nucleotides, the CDR3 is TGCAGTGCTAGAGAGGCAGGGACGGGCTACGAGCAGTACTTC. Protein sequence: CSAREAGTGYEQYF. V is TRBV20-1 and J is TRBJ2-7, with D possibly being TRBD1 or TRBD2 (5 bases each). The CDR3 is made up of 14 amino acids. Germline V gene data show CDR1 as DFQATT and CDR2 as SNEGSKA (reference sequence). V was pared by 0 bases and J by 3 bases, with 12 bases between.

This clonotype was counted between two and nine times. This chain links TRBV7-2 with TRBJ2-1; 8 positions agree with TRBD1. The last part of the DNA fits TRBJ2-7 better; the J call may be wrong. The CDR3 is made up of 14 amino acids. Looked up from germline, CDR1 is SGHTA and CDR2 is FQGNSA. In DNA, the CDR3 is TGTGCCAGCAGTCCCGGGACAGGCTACAATGAGCAGTACTTC. Protein product: CASSPGTGYNEQYF.

The rearrangement uses TRBV2 and TRBJ1-3; 7 nucleotides line up with TRBD1. The CDR3 loop spans 13 amino acids. The V gene's germline CDR1 is SNHLY and CDR2 FYNNEI. V lost 7 bases and J lost 8; bases outside the gene matches: 8. The CDR3 loop reads CASKGALGDTIYF. The DNA of the CDR3 is TGTGCCAGCAAGGGGGCATTGGGAGACACCATATATTTT.

The rearrangement joins TRBV10-3 to TRBJ1-5; no definite D call. The CDR3 consists of 14 residues. Trimming shortened V by 0 bases and J by 6 bases, and 9 bases separated the two germline ends. Germline V lookup: CDR1 ENHRY, CDR2 SYGVKD. The CDR3 nucleotides are TGTGCCATCAGTGAGTCTGGGGTTGGTCAGCCCCAGCATTTT. It yields the protein CAISESGVGQPQHF.

V and J are TRBV7-2 and TRBJ2-7; 9 nucleotides agree with TRBD1. The CDR3 has 16 residues. Losses at the gene ends were 5 bases for V and 3 bases for J; bases not matched to a gene: 11. Germline V CDR1 and CDR2: SGHTA, FQGNSA. The CDR3 nucleotides are TGTGCCAGCAGCCTTCGAGGACAGGGGAGCGTCTACGAGCAGTACTTC. It translates to CASSLRGQGSVYEQYF.

The gene calls are TRBV2 and TRBJ2-7; possibly TRBD1 for D (5 bases). The CDR3 contains 14 residues. V lost 7 bases and J 3 bases, leaving 16 bases between the germline ends. The germline V gene encodes CDR1 SNHLY and CDR2 FYNNEI. The CDR3 nucleotides are TGTGCCAGCACCCGTTCAGGGCAGGTCTACGAGCAGTACTTC. Its translation is CASTRSGQVYEQYF.

This sequence joins TRBV7-2 and TRBJ2-7, with TRBD2 matching over 12 bases. The length of the CDR3 is 15 residues. Germline CDR1 reads SGHTA; CDR2 reads FQGNSA. The trim removed 6 bases at V and 5 bases at J, leaving 8 bases unmatched. CDR3 region: CASRLGLAGGDEQYF. CDR3 nucleotide sequence: TGTGCCAGCAGATTGGGGCTAGCGGGAGGGGACGAGCAGTACTTC.

This clonotype turned up a few times. The chain couples TRBV20-1 to TRBJ1-2, with D tentatively TRBD1 (5 bases). The V end was cut by 2 bases, the J end by 4 bases, with 17 bases between. The CDR3 consists of 15 residues. Germline CDR1 and CDR2: DFQATT and SNEGSKA (reference sequence). CDR3 sequence (DNA): TGCAGTGCTAGATGCTTTCCGGGACGCCGCTATGGCTACACCTTC. The encoded protein is CSARCFPGRRYGYTF.

The chain combines TRBV27 with TRBJ1-6; no definite D call. Germline V lookup: CDR1 MNHEY, CDR2 SMNVEV (reference sequence). Deletions cut 5 bases from V and 4 bases from J, with 6 bases between. CDR3 size: 13 residues. In DNA, the CDR3 is TGTGCCAGCAGTGTTGGATATAATTCACCCCTCCACTTT. Its translation: CASSVGYNSPLHF.

This chain's CDR3 is CASSRTSRGRFNSPLHF. CDR3 bases: TGTGCCAGCAGCAGAACCTCGAGGGGACGGTTTAATTCACCCCTCCACTTT. The genes are TRBV28 and TRBJ1-6, with D maybe TRBD1 (5 bases). V lost 6 bases and J 6 bases, leaving 21 bases between the germline ends. CDR3 length: 17 residues. The germline V gene has CDR1 MDHEN and CDR2 SYDVKM.